The text below deals with one T cell receptor beta chain. There is no known antigen for this receptor. No clone much larger than this one lies a single base away; base qualities are absent. This specimen belongs to a study of cytomegalovirus exposure and HLA in healthy donors (dated by TCRdb to about 2017). With regard to the full study: In an earlier analysis of roughly 500 of the donors, 250 to 350 Gb of sequence data and 90 million to 130 million unique TCR beta sequences from about 179 million T cells were reported. Across some 400 genotyped donors of the cohort, an average of roughly 230,000 unique TCR beta nucleotide sequences per donor were sequenced, and around 19% of those sequences were non-productive. Of the approximately 370 genotyped donors, 81% were placed in the genetic ancestry cluster associated with self-reported Caucasian donors. The T cell repertoires of 550 to 850 subjects were profiled by immunosequencing and related to cytomegalovirus serostatus. A later analysis re-examined previously published TCR beta repertoires from roughly 650 donors and added high-resolution HLA genotyping to investigate patterns of TCR occurrence. Donor age, sex, ethnicity and CMV serostatus were compiled alongside the repertoire data. The study was designed to test whether signatures of past pathogen exposure could be identified by cataloging public T cell receptors. Every discovery cohort repertoire had been produced on one sequencing platform. Typing coverage differed by locus: A, B, C, DRB1 and DQB1 were typed in roughly 620-640 donors, DQA1 in about 500, DPA1 in around 580, and DPB1 in just under 490. Rather than drawing on any new phenotypic data, the later analysis identified candidate immune exposures from TCR beta sequences and the way those sequences occurred across donors. High-throughput TCR immunosequencing, statistical association of individual TCRs with disease status, and machine learning were combined to predict cytomegalovirus infection status. An early release that covered 500 to 800 HLA-typed donors contained approximately 300 gigabases of sequencing data and tens of millions of unique TCR sequences. A separate validation cohort of about 110 different subjects was used in addition to the approximately 610-subject first cohort. In a later genetic analysis, genome-wide SNP genotypes for about 55% of the roughly 700 donors were used, and that subset was treated as a discovery cohort. Several DR-DQ haplotypes were treated as single units for association and clustering because of strong linkage in the cohort. An earlier analysis of around 580 of the donors used high-throughput TCR beta sequencing to judge whether each TCR beta V gene segment behaved as functional or pseudogenic. HLA typing covered class I and class II loci at four-digit resolution.

The library relied on the immunoSEQ multiplex PCR assay. For the multiplex PCR, a mixture combining 60 forward primers for TCR Vbeta segments and 13 reverse primers for TCR Jbeta segments was used. Amplification of the CDR3 region of rearranged TCR beta genes was performed with a multiplex PCR assay on genomic DNA. The amplified TCR beta libraries were sequenced on the Illumina HiSeq System as 87-base-pair reads. From the authors' description of their analysis: A later analysis tallied 80 million to 95 million unique TCR beta chains across the roughly 610 repertoires, and about 10 million of those chains were shared by two or more donors. To remove PCR and sequencing errors, raw reads were error-corrected and collapsed into unique sequences using a nearest-neighbor algorithm that merged closely related sequences. V, D and J gene segments were assigned by aligning CDR3 sequences to IMGT reference sequences. For a sequence to be retained, a match of at least six nucleotides to both a V gene segment and a J gene segment was required. A rearrangement was called productive if the CDR3 had no stop codons and remained in frame with V and J, and every other rearrangement was called non-productive. Following IMGT convention, CDR3 was defined as the stretch from the second conserved V-encoded cysteine to the conserved J-encoded phenylalanine. The earlier analysis of roughly 590 of the donors excluded any sequence lacking an unambiguous match to a single V gene segment. An earlier analysis of 587 of the donors called V segments functional above 56.7% productive rearrangements and segregating when the between-donor standard deviation exceeded 5%. A statistical classification framework was built to diagnose cytomegalovirus status from the catalog of TCR beta chain sequences. In a later analysis, TCR nucleotide sequences were compared against IMGT/GENE-DB human TR gene sequences so that V and J genes could be assigned. Using the TCRdist pipeline, a later analysis assigned CDR3 sequences along with most-parsimonious VDJ recombination scenarios. A later analysis defined each TCR beta chain by its CDR3 amino acid sequence plus V-gene family, and excluded reads lacking a unique V-gene family. To address suspected cross-contamination and a sequencing artifact, a later analysis removed 592 highly shared, low-generation-probability nucleotide sequences. In a later analysis, a clonal expansion index was calculated for each public chain from normalized within-repertoire ranks of inferred template counts. In a later analysis, generation probabilities were computed using a VDJ recombination model fitted to out-of-frame rearrangements, and the results were checked against IGoR. In a later analysis, hypergeometric tests were used to score TCR-TCR, TCR-HLA and TCR-CMV co-occurrence, with a repertoire-size bias correction applied to TCR pairs. False discovery rates were estimated in a later analysis by permuting HLA or CMV assignments 20 times. In a later analysis, co-occurring TCRs were grouped with DBSCAN, and TCRdist sequence similarity was added when clustering was performed within HLA-allele-positive subsets. Repertoires with fewer than 30,000 or more than 120,000 public chains, plus five repertoires with anomalous nucleotide sharing, were excluded from co-occurrence clustering. This is the immuneACCESS table as TCRdb keeps it, with only in-frame sequences that have V and J called. A part of the clones is gone; compared with another copy, unresolved V genes explain less than half, and the rest is unexplained. Clonal size and the V and J genes are those of that table, whereas D and trimming came from the DNA. The sample has 100,000 or so clones on record, 13% to 15% of them singletons. The leading ten clones occupy more than 0.8% of the sample.

A distance of 9 bases separates the germline ends of V and J, which lose 4 bases and 3 bases respectively. CDR1 MNHNS and CDR2 SASEGT were looked up in the germline V gene. The CDR3 numbers 13 residues from cysteine through phenylalanine. Only CDR3 DNA is held: 39 bases, read in frame from base 1. The cohort comprised several hundred healthy bone marrow donors. At the time of sampling, all cohort members were nominally healthy, though unrecorded immune exposures were likely present. The donor was CMV seronegative and was included in the group of hundreds of seronegative cohort members. A peripheral blood sample was provided by each donor, and peripheral blood mononuclear cells were used for TCR beta sequencing. Genomic DNA extraction from the blood cell samples was performed with the Qiagen DNeasy Blood Extraction Kit. The paper's findings and limits, for the study overall: Correlated functional status among segregating V segments might be attributable to linkage disequilibrium, but an unknown experimental factor could not be ruled out. Because counts were too low, 15 to 20 rarely observed V segments, including chromosome 9 orphons, were left out of the earlier analysis of 587 of the donors. Presence/absence analyses assumed roughly uniform sequencing depth across donors, an assumption that may not hold. An association between a missense DCLRE1C variant and V-gene and J-gene trimming of TCR beta chains was found in a later genetic analysis and replicated in an independent cohort. Three of the identified cytomegalovirus-associated TCR beta chains were confirmed in vitro to be specific for cytomegalovirus antigens. According to a later analysis, most CMV-associated TCR beta chains appeared to be HLA-restricted, and the HLA associations seemed to be driven largely by CMV exposure. At a false discovery rate of 0.05, a later analysis linked 16,951 TCR beta sequences to specific HLA alleles. Some IMGT-functional V segments, including TRBV6-2 and TRBV6-3, could not be distinguished by the 87-base-pair reads and were therefore excluded. The cohort was sequenced for TCR beta chains only, and without alpha or paired-chain data the features that could be detected were limited. CMV serostatus was the only immune exposure information available for the cohort. In a later analysis, the rate of TCR association differed among HLA loci, with DRB1 alleles having the most associated TCRs and HLA-C alleles having the fewest. HLA typing was unavailable for some donors at each locus, so association tests used only the typed subset. In a later analysis, HLA-associated TCR beta chains showed more clonal expansion and lower generation probabilities than non-associated chains that were equally common. While some public TCRs were present in many individuals, most TCR sequences turned up only very rarely across donors. When HLA alleles, especially DR and DQ, strongly co-occurred, attributing TCR associations to individual alleles was difficult. A group of highly shared sequence variants was considered likely to be a technical artifact of the sequencing pipeline. In an earlier analysis of 587 of the donors, most TCR beta V segments appeared in productive rearrangements about 87% or about 30% of the time, broadly matching IMGT annotations. A further reported finding was that TCR beta sequences accurately predicted the HLA-A and HLA-B alleles for most subjects in the first cohort. The classifier was reported to diagnose cytomegalovirus status with high specificity and sensitivity in both the original and validation cohorts. The authors suggested that the approach could potentially be generalized to other disease states and immunological phenotypes. In the study, some 160 TCR beta chains were listed as associated with cytomegalovirus. Several of the top co-occurrence clusters appeared to be linked to parvovirus B19, influenza, CMV and Epstein-Barr virus, according to a later analysis. A later genetic analysis reported fewer N-insertions in productive TCRs among donors in an Asian-associated ancestry cluster than the roughly 720-donor mean.

Sequencing was carried out using PBMCs. Recombination connected TRBV6-1 to TRBJ1-2, and TRBD1 may be the D gene, going by 5 matching bases. The sequence was obtained from a female donor in good health and CMV-seronegative. The DNA reads as follows: TGTGCCAGCAGTGGGACCAGGGACTATGGCTACACCTTC. The resulting protein is CASSGTRDYGYTF.